This entry concerns a single T cell receptor (beta chain). No antigen is known for it. The CDR3 consists of 14 residues. CDR1 and CDR2 (germline): MNHEY, SMNVEV (reference sequence). V was clipped by 8 bases and J by 7 bases, with 21 bases between them. Generated by immunoSEQ multiplex PCR, the TCRdb table keeps only in-frame clones and is missing some. The sample lists roughly 20,000 clones, over 75% occurring once. Described time point: cycle 4 day 1 (C4D1), after 5 to 7 weeks of nivolumab. All trial patients relapsed after autologous stem cell transplantation. This record comes from a study of PD-1 blockade in classical Hodgkin lymphoma. Overall study findings and caveats: The CD4+ diversity rise by C4D1 was clearest in complete responders.

This receptor was obtained from a human donor with classical Hodgkin lymphoma. The sample in question was peripheral blood mononuclear cells (PBMCs), obtained before the fourth cycle of nivolumab. J is TRBJ2-7 and V is TRBV27, with D possibly TRBD2 on 6 matching bases. The CDR3 DNA is TGTGCCAGCTCGCCGGGACTCCCAAGTAGGGAGCAGTACTTC. It is translated as CASSPGLPSREQYF.